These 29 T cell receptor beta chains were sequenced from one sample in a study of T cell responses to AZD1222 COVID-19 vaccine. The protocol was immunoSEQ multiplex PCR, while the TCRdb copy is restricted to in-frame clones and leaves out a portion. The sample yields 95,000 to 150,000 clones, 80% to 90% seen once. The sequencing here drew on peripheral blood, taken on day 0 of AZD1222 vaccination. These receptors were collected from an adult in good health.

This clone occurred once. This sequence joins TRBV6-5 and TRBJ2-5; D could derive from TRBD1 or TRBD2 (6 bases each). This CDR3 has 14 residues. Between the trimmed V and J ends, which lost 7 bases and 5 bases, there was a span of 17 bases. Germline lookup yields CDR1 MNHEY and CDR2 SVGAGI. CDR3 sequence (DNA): TGTGCCAGCAACAAACCGGGGGCCGGGGAGACCCAGTACTTC. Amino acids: CASNKPGAGETQYF.

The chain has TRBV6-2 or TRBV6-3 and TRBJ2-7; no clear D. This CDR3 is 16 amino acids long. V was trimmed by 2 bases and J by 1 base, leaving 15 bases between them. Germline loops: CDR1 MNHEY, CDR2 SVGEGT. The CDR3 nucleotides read TGTGCCAGCAGTTACCCGCCAGGTGAACTTTCCTACGAGCAGTACTTC. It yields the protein CASSYPPGELSYEQYF.

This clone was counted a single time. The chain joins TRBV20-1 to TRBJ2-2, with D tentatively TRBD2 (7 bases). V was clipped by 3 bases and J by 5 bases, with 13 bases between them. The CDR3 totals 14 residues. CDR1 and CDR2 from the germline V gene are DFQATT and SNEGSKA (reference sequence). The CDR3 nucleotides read TGCAGTGCTAGTTTACAGGGAGGGACCGGGGAGCTGTTTTTT. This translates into CSASLQGGTGELFF.

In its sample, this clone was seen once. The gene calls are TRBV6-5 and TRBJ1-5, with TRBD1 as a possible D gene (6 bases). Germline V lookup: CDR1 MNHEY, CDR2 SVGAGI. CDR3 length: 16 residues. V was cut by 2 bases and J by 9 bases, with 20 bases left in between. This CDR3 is CASSYLTGIAIGPQHF. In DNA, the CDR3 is TGTGCCAGCAGTTACCTGACAGGAATAGCAATCGGGCCCCAGCATTTT.

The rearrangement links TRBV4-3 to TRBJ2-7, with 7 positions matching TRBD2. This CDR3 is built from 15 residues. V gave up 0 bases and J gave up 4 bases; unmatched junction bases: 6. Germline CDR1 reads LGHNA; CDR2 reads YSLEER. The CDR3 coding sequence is TGCGCCAGCAGCCAAGAGGGAGGGTCGGCTTACGAGCAGTACTTC. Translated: CASSQEGGSAYEQYF.

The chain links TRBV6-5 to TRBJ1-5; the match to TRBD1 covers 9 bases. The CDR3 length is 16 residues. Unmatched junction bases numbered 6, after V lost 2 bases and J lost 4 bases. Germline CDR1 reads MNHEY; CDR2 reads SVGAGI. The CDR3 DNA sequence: TGTGCCAGCAGTTACGGACCCGGGACAGGGAATCAGCCCCAGCATTTT. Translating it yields CASSYGPGTGNQPQHF.

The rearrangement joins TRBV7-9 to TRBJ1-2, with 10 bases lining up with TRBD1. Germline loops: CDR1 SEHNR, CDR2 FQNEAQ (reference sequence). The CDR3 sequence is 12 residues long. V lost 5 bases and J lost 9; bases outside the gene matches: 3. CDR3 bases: TGTGCCAGCAGCACGGGACAGGGGAGCTACACCTTC. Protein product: CASSTGQGSYTF.

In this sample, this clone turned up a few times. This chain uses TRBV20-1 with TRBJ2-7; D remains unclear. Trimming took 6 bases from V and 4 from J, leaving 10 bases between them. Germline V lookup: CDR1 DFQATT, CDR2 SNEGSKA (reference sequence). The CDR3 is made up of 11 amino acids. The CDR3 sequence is CSAVQGYEQYF. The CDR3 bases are TGCAGTGCCGTTCAAGGTTACGAGCAGTACTTC.

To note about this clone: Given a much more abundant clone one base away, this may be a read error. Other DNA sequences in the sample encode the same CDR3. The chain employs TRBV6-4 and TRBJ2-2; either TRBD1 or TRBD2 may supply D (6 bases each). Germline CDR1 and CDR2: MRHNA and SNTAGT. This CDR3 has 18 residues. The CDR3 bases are TGTGCCAGCAGGGGACTCGGGGGCAGCTGGGCGAACACCGGAGAGCTGTTTTTT. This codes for CASRGLGGSWANTGELFF.

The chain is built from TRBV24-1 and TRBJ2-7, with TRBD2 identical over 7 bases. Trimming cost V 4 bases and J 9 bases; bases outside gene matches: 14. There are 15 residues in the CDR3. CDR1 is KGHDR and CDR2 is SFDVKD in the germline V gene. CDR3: CATSEATSWPTGQYF. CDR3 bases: TGTGCCACCAGTGAAGCGACTAGCTGGCCTACGGGGCAGTACTTC.

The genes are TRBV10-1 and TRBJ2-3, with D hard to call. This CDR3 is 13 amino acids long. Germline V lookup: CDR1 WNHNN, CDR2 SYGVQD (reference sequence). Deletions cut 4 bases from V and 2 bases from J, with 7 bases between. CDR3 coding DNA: TGCGCCAGCAGTGCAGGCCTCACAGATACGCAGTATTTT. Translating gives CASSAGLTDTQYF.

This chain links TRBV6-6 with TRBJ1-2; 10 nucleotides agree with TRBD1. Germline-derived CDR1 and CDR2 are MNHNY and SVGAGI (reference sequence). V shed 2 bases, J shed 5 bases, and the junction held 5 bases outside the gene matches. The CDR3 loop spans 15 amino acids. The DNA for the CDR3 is TGTGCCAGCAGTTACAGGGACAGGGGTCGGTATGGCTACACCTTC. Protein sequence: CASSYRDRGRYGYTF.

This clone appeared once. CDR3 coding DNA: TGTGCCAGCAGCTTAGTAGCGGGAGTAGGGGAGCAGTACTTC. This translates into CASSLVAGVGEQYF. The J gene is TRBJ2-7, the V gene TRBV7-9; TRBD2 matches 9 bases. Germline CDR1 reads SEHNR; CDR2 reads FQNEAQ (reference sequence). This CDR3 is 14 amino acids long. The trim removed 1 base at V and 7 bases at J, leaving 5 bases unmatched.

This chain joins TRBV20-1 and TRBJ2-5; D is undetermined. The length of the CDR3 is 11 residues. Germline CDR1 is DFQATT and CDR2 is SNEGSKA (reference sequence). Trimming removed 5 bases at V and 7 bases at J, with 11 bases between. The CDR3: CSAPRDGTQYF. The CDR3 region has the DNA TGCAGTGCTCCTCGTGACGGGACCCAGTACTTC.

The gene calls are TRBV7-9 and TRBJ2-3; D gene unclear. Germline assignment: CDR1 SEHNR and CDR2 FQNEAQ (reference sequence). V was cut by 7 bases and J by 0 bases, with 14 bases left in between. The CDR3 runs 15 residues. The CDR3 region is CASMNLAASTDTQYF. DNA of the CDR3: TGTGCCAGCATGAATCTGGCAGCTAGCACAGATACGCAGTATTTT.

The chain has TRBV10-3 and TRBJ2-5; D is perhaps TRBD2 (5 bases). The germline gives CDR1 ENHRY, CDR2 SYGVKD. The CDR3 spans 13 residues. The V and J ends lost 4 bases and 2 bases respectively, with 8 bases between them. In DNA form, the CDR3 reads TGTGCCATCAGTGTCCGGGGACAAGAGACCCAGTACTTC. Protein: CAISVRGQETQYF.

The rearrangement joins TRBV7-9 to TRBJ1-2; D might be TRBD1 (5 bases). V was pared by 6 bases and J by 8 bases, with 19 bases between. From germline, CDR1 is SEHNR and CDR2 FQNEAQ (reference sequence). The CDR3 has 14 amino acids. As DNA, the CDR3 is TGTGCCAGCAGGATATCCGGGGGGGAGGGAGGCTACACCTTC. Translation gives CASRISGGEGGYTF.

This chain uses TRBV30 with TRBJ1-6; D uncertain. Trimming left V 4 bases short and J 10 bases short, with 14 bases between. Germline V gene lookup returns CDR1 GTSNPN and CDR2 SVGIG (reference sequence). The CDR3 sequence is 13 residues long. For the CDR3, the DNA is TGTGCCTGGACCAGTCTTACGGGGTCACCCCTCCACTTT. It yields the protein CAWTSLTGSPLHF.

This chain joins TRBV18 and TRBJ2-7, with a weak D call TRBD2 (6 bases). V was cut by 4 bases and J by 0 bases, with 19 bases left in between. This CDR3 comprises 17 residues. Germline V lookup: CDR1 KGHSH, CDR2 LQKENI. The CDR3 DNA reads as TGTGCCAGCTCACGCAGAGACCGGGACTCTAGCTCCTACGAGCAGTACTTC. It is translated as CASSRRDRDSSSYEQYF.

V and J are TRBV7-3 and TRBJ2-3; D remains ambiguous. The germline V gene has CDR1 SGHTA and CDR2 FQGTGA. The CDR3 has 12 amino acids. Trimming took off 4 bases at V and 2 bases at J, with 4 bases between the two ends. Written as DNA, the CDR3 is TGTGCCAGCAGCTCTAACACAGATACGCAGTATTTT. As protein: CASSSNTDTQYF.

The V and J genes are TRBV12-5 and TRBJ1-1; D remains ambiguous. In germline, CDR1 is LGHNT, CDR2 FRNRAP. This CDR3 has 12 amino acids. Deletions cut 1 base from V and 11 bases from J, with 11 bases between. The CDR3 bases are TGTGCTAGTGGTTTGGGTGAGTTCTTGGCTTTCTTT. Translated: CASGLGEFLAFF.

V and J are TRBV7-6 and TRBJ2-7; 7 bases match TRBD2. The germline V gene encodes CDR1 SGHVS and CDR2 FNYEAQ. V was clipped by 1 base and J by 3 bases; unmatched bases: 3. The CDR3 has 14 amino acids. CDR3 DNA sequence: TGTGCCAGCAGCTTAGAAGCGGGGCACTACGAGCAGTACTTC. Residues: CASSLEAGHYEQYF.

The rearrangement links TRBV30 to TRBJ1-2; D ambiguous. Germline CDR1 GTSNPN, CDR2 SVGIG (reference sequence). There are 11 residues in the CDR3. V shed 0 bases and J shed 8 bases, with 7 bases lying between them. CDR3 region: CAWSVNGGYTF. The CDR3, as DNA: TGTGCCTGGAGTGTCAACGGAGGCTACACCTTC.

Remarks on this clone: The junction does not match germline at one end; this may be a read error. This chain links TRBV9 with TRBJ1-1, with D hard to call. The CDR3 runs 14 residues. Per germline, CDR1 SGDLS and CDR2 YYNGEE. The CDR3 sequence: CASSALSLNTEAFF. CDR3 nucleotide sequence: TGTGCCAGCAGCGCCCTTTCTCTGAACACTGAAGCCTTCTTT.

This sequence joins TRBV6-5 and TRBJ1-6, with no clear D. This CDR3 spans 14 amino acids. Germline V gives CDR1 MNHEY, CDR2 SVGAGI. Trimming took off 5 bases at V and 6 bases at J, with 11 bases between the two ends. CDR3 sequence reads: CASSTTMGNSPLHF. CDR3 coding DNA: TGTGCCAGCAGTACCACGATGGGTAATTCACCCCTCCACTTT.

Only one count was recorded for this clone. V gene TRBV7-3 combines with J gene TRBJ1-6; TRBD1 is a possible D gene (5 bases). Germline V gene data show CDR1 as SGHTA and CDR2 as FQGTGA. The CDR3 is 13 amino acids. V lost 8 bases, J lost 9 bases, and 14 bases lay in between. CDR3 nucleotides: TGTGCCAGCGCAACGAGGCAGGGTTCACCCCTCCACTTT. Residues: CASATRQGSPLHF.

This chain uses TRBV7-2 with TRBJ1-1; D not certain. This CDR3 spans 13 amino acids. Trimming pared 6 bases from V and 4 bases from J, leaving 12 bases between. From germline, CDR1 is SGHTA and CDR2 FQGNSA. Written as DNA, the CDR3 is TGTGCCAGCAGTTTTAGGCAGCTCACTGAAGCTTTCTTT. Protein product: CASSFRQLTEAFF.

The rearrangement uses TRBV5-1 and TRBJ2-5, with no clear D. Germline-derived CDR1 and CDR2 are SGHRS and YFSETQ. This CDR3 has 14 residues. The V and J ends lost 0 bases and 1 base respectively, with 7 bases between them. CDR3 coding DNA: TGCGCCAGCAGCTTGGGGGGTGCCCAAGAGACCCAGTACTTC. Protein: CASSLGGAQETQYF.

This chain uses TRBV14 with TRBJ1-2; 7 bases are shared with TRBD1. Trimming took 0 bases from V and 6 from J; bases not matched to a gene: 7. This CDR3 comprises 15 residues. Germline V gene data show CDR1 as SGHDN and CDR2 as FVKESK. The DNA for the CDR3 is TGTGCCAGCAGCCAAGACGTCAGGGGGTACCATGGCTACACCTTC. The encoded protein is CASSQDVRGYHGYTF. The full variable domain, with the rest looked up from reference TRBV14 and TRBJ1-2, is EAGVTQFPSHSVIEKGQTVTLRCDPISGHDNLYWYRRVMGKEIKFLLHFVKESKQDESGMPNNRFLAERTGGTYSTLKVQPAELEDSGVYFCASSQDVRGYHGYTFGSGTRLTVV.